A selection of T cell receptor beta chains follows, all from one sample in a study of neurological immune-mediated disorders. TCRdb reprocessed the 5' RACE reads via MiXCR and lists one record per CDR3 protein. Counted here are around 49,000 distinct CDR3 sequences, around 13% occurring once; the ten biggest clones make up less than 5.5%. The material sequenced was PBMCs. The receptor set was obtained from a male donor with HTLV-1-associated myelopathy (HAM/TSP). The CDR3 runs from the conserved cysteine through the conserved F or W. The listing skips clone size in some rows; elsewhere it reads once, few, many or a size class.

size: few
length: 14
V: TRBV3-1
J: TRBJ1-2
CDR3: CASSQEGGNYGYTF

size: NA
length: 14
V: TRBV6-5
J: TRBJ2-2
CDR3: CASSQLQGTGELFF

size: many
length: 11
V: TRBV12-3/TRBV12-4
J: TRBJ1-2
CDR3: CASSFGHSYTF

size: many
length: 14
V: TRBV29-1
J: TRBJ1-1
CDR3: CSVIPREMNTEAFF

size: many
length: 15
V: TRBV6-6
J: TRBJ1-5
CDR3: CASSKGRQLHQPQHF

size: many
length: 16
V: TRBV11-3
J: TRBJ2-3
CDR3: CASSLERGGGRYAQYF

size: many
length: 14
V: TRBV5-1
J: TRBJ2-3
CDR3: CASSSRTGEDTQYF

size: NA
length: 18
V: TRBV30
J: TRBJ2-6
CDR3: CACSTLWDRGSGANVLTF

size: many
length: 12
V: TRBV28
J: TRBJ2-3
CDR3: CASSIILDTQYF

size: many
length: 11
V: TRBV3-1
J: TRBJ1-1
CDR3: CASFNRLGAFF

size: many
length: 14
V: TRBV12-3/TRBV12-4
J: TRBJ1-1
CDR3: CASSPRDRRIEAFF

size: many
length: 15
V: TRBV5-1
J: TRBJ1-5
CDR3: CASSLDRGRGQPQHF

size: NA
length: 16
V: TRBV5-1
J: TRBJ1-4
CDR3: CSSSRTPGAAYEKLFF

size: many
length: 14
V: TRBV20-1
J: TRBJ2-1
CDR3: CSAVRTSAGWEQFF

size: many
length: 13
V: TRBV7-9
J: TRBJ2-1
CDR3: CASIPDRASEQFF

size: many
length: 13
V: TRBV20-1
J: TRBJ2-3
CDR3: CSARDTGTDTQYF

size: many
length: 15
V: TRBV7-6
J: TRBJ2-7
CDR3: CASSLDGSGTYEQYF

size: many
length: 15
V: TRBV7-2
J: TRBJ2-2
CDR3: CASSLRAPNTGELFF

size: many
length: 15
V: TRBV10-3
J: TRBJ2-1
CDR3: CAISDPQILYNEQFF

size: many
length: 15
V: TRBV7-9
J: TRBJ2-7
CDR3: CASSPRPGQGAEQYF

size: many
length: 15
V: TRBV6-5
J: TRBJ2-1
CDR3: CASSRSGGSHNEQFF

size: many
length: 14
V: TRBV5-1
J: TRBJ2-2
CDR3: CASSRDRSSGELFF

size: many
length: 17
V: TRBV28
J: TRBJ1-4
CDR3: CASSLGLSGASNEKLFF

size: many
length: 13
V: TRBV12-3/TRBV12-4
J: TRBJ1-1
CDR3: CASSLGVGTEAFF

size: many
length: 13
V: TRBV5-1
J: TRBJ2-1
CDR3: CASSLTTYNEQFF

size: many
length: 14
V: TRBV11-2
J: TRBJ2-1
CDR3: CASSFTGPYNEQFF

size: many
length: 13
V: TRBV7-2
J: TRBJ2-7
CDR3: CASSHGATYEQYF

size: many
length: 14
V: TRBV7-2
J: TRBJ1-5
CDR3: CASSPWQGDQPQHF

size: many
length: 14
V: TRBV20-1
J: TRBJ2-7
CDR3: CSARPGLAGYEQYF

size: many
length: 16
V: TRBV7-8
J: TRBJ2-7
CDR3: CASSPSVGGAQYEQYF